This TCR beta chain originates from a study of blood T cells in healthy people across ages. Study-level points and caveats: A roughly linear age-dependent decrease characterized TCR beta diversity per million T cells.

A few counts support this clonotype. Its target is not known. A much larger clone lies a single base off, so this may be a read error. The trim removed 4 bases at V and 7 bases at J, leaving 14 bases unmatched. Germline V gene lookup returns CDR1 MNHEY and CDR2 SVGAGI. CDR3 length: 17 amino acids. Using a J-beta primer mix together with a sample-barcoded 5' primer, a second PCR was run for roughly 7 to 12 cycles. TCRdb ran MiXCR on the 5' RACE reads and lists one entry per CDR3 protein. Among 800,000 to 950,000 distinct CDR3 sequences, almost 30% were seen once, and the ten largest hold about a tenth. The same sample was also used in a study of T cells of mothers and their children. This second report adds: Per mother, over 8 million TCR beta CDR3 reads were obtained; per child, about 3.3 million.

The sequenced sample was blood. This rearrangement joins TRBV6-5 to TRBJ2-7; 12 bases match TRBD2. The sequence derives from a middle-aged woman in good health. In DNA form, the CDR3 reads TGTGCCAGCAGTTCCCTGACTAGCGGGGGACCTTACAATGAGCAGTACTTC. It is translated as CASSSLTSGGPYNEQYF.